This T cell receptor (beta chain) was retrieved from a study of spatial heterogeneity in lung cancer. Regarding time point: sample taken at primary tumor resection. A total of approximately 77 untreated early-stage non-small cell lung cancer patients served as donors. Whole RNA came from tumor, nontumor lung or frozen PBMC and was sequenced without being sorted. Every TCR cDNA molecule bore a unique molecular identifier. TCRdb used MiXCR to reprocess the 5' RACE reads, holding one entry per CDR3 protein. The sample yields roughly 2,600 distinct CDR3 sequences, just under 2% seen once. A few counts support this clonotype. The CDR3 length is 14 residues. Germline V gene data show CDR1 as MGHDK and CDR2 as SYGVNS. Trimming removed 5 bases from V and 2 bases from J, with 13 bases in between.

The genes are TRBV25-1 and TRBJ2-7; D perhaps matches TRBD2 (5 bases). Sequenced here: normal lung tissue next to the tumor, sampled at surgery. This receptor was taken from a male donor with early-stage non-small cell lung cancer. DNA for the CDR3: TGTGCCAGCAGTCGCTCTCGGGAAACCTACGAGCAGTACTTC. Translating it yields CASSRSRETYEQYF.